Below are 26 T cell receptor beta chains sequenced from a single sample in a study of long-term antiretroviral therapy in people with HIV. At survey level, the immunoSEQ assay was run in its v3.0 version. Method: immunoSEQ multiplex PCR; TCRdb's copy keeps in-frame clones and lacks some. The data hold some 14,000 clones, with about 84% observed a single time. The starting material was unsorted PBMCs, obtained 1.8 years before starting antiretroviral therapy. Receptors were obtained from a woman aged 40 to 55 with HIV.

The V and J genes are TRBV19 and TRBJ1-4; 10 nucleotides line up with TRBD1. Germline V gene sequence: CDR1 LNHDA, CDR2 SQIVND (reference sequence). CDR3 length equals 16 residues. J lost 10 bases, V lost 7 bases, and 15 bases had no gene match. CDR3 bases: TGTGCCAGTACGTGGGACAGGGGTTCGGGGGAAGGAAAACTGTTTTTT. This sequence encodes CASTWDRGSGEGKLFF.

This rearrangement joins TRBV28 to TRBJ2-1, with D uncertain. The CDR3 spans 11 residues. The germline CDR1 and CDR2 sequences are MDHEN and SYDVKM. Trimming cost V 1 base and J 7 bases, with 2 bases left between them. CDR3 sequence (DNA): TGTGCCAGCAGTTTATTTAATGAGCAGTTCTTC. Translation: CASSLFNEQFF.

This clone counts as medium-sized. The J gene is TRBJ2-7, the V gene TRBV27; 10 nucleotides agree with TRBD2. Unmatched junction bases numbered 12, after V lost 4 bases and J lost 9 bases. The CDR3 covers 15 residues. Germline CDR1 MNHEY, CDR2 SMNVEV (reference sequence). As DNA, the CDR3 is TGTGCCAGCAGTTCGGCTAGCGGGAGAGAATGGCGGCAGTACTTC. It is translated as CASSSASGREWRQYF.

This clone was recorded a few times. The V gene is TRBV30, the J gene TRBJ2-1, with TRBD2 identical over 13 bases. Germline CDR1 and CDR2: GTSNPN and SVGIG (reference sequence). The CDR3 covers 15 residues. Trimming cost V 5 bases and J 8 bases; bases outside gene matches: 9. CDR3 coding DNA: TGTGCCTGGCGGAAGGGAGGACTAGCGGGAGATGAGCAGTTCTTC. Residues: CAWRKGGLAGDEQFF. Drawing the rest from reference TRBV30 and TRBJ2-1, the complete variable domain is SQTIHQWPATLVQPVGSPLSLECTVEGTSNPNLYWYRQAAGRGLQLLFYSVGIGQISSEVPQNLSASRPQDRQFILSSKKLLLSDSGFYLCAWRKGGLAGDEQFFGPGTRLTVL.

The CDR3 here is CASSYAGDAYTDTQYF. CDR3 bases: TGTGCCAGCAGTTACGCCGGGGACGCCTACACAGATACGCAGTATTTT. This chain uses TRBV6-5 with TRBJ2-3; either TRBD1 or TRBD2 may fit D (5 bases each). Trimming shortened V by 2 bases and J by 2 bases, and 14 bases separated the two germline ends. Germline V lookup: CDR1 MNHEY, CDR2 SVGAGI. The CDR3 is 16 amino acids.

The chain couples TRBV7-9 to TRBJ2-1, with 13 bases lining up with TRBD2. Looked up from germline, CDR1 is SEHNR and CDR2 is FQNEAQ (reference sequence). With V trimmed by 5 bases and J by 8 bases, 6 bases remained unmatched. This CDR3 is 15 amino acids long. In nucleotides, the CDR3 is TGTGCCAGCAGCGTCGGACTAGCGGGAGCAGATGAGCAGTTCTTC. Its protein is CASSVGLAGADEQFF.

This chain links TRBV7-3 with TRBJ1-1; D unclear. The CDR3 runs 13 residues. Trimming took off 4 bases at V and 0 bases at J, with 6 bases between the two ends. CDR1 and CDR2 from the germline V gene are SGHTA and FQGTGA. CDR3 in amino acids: CASSSHMNTEAFF. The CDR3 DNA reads TGTGCCAGCAGCTCCCATATGAACACTGAAGCTTTCTTT.

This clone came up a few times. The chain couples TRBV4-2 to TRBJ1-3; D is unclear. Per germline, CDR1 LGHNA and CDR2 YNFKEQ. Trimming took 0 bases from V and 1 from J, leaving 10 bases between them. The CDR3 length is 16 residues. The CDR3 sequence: CASSQDDQVSGNTIYF. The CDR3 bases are TGTGCCAGCAGCCAAGATGACCAAGTATCTGGAAACACCATATATTTT.

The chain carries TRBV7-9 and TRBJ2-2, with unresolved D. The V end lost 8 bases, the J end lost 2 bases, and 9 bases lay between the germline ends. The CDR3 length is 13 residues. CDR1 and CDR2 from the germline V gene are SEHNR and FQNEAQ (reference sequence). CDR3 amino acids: CASDTPNTGELFF. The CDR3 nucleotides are TGTGCCAGCGACACCCCAAACACCGGGGAGCTGTTTTTT.

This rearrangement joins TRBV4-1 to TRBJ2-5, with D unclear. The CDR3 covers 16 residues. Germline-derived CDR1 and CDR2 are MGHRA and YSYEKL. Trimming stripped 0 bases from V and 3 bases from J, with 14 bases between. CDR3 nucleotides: TGCGCCAGCAGCCAAGAGCCAAACGTATCCGAAGAGACCCAGTACTTC. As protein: CASSQEPNVSEETQYF.

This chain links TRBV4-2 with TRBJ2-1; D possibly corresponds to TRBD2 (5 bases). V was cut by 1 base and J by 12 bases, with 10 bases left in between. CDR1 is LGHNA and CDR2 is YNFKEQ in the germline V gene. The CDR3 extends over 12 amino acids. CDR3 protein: CASSQGTLGQFF. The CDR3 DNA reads TGTGCCAGCAGCCAAGGGACTTTGGGGCAGTTCTTC.

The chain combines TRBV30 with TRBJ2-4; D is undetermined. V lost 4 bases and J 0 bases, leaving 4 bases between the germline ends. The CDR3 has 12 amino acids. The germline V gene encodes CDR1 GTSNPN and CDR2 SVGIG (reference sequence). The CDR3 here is CAWTLAKNIQYF. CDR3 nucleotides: TGTGCCTGGACCCTAGCCAAAAACATTCAGTACTTC.

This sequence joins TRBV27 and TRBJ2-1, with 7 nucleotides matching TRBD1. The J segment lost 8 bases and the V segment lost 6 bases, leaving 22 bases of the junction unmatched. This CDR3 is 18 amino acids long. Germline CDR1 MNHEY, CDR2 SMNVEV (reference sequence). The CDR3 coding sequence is TGTGCCAGCAGGTCGGGCCCATACCCGACAGGGAGACTTGATGAGCAGTTCTTC. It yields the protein CASRSGPYPTGRLDEQFF.

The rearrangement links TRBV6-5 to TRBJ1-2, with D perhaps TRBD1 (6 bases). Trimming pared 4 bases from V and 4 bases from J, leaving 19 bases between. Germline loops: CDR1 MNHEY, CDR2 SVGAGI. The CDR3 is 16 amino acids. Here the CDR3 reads CASSSLVSGAGYGYTF. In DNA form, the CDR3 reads TGTGCCAGCAGTTCGCTGGTGTCAGGGGCGGGCTATGGCTACACCTTC.

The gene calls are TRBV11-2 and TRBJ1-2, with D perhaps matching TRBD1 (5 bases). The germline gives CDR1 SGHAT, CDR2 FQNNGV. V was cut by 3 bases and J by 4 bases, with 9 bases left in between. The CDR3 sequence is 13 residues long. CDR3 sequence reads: CASSLGLPYGYTF. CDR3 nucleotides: TGTGCCAGCAGCTTGGGACTGCCCTATGGCTACACCTTC. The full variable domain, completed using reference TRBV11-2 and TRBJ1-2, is EAGVAQSPRYKIIEKRQSVAFWCNPISGHATLYWYQQILGQGPKLLIQFQNNGVVDDSQLPKDRFSAERLKGVDSTLKIQPAKLEDSAVYLCASSLGLPYGYTFGSGTRLTVV.

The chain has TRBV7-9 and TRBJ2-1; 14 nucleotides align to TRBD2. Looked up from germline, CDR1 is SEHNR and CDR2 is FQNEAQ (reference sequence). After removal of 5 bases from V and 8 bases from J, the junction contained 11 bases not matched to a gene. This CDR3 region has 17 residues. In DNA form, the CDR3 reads TGTGCCAGCAGCCGACTAGCGGGAGGGCCTCTTCCCTATGAGCAGTTCTTC. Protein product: CASSRLAGGPLPYEQFF.

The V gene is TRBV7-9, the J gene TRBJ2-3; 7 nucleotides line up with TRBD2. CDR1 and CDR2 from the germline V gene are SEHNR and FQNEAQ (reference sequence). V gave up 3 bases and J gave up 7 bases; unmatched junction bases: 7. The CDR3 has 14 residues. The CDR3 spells CASSFAGELYTQYF. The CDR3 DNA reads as TGTGCCAGCAGCTTTGCGGGAGAACTATATACGCAGTATTTT.

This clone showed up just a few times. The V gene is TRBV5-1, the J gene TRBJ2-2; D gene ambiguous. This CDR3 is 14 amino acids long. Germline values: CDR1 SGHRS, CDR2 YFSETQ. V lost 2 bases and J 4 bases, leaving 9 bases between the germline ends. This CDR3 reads CASSFSEPTGELFF. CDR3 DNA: TGCGCCAGCAGCTTCTCCGAGCCCACCGGGGAGCTGTTTTTT.

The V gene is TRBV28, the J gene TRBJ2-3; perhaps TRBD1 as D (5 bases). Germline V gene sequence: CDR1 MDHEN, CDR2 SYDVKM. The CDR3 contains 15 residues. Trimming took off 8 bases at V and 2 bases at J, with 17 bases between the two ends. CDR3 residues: CASRAGPDATDTQYF. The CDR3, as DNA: TGTGCCAGCCGGGCAGGGCCAGACGCCACAGATACGCAGTATTTT. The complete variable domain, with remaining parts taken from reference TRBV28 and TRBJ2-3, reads DVKVTQSSRYLVKRTGEKVFLECVQDMDHENMFWYRQDPGLGLRLIYFSYDVKMKEKGDIPEGYSVSREKKERFSLILESASTNQTSMYLCASRAGPDATDTQYFGPGTRLTVL.

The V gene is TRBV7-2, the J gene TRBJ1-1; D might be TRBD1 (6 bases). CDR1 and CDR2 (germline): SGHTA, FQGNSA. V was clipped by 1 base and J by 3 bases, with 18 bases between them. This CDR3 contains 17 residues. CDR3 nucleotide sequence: TGTGCCAGCAGCTTAGGATGGGAACGGGGGCTCTACACTGAAGCTTTCTTT. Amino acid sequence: CASSLGWERGLYTEAFF.

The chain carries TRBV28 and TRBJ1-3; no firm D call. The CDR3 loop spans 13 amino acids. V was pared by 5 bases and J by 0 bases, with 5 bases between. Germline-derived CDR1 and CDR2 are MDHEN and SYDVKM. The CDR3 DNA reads TGTGCCAGCAGTCGAAACTCTGGAAACACCATATATTTT. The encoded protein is CASSRNSGNTIYF. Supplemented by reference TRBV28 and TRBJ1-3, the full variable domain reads DVKVTQSSRYLVKRTGEKVFLECVQDMDHENMFWYRQDPGLGLRLIYFSYDVKMKEKGDIPEGYSVSREKKERFSLILESASTNQTSMYLCASSRNSGNTIYFGEGSWLTVV.

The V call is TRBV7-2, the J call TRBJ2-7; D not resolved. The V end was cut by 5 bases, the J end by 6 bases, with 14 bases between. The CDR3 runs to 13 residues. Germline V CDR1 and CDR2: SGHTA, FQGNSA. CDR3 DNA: TGTGCCAGCAGCCGACGGCCGCACCTCGAGCAGTACTTC. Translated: CASSRRPHLEQYF.

The CDR3 DNA follows: TGCGCCAGCAGCCCCCGTACAGGGAAGAACACTGAAGCTTTCTTT. It encodes CASSPRTGKNTEAFF. This sequence joins TRBV4-1 and TRBJ1-1; possibly TRBD1 for D (6 bases). Looked up from germline, CDR1 is MGHRA and CDR2 is YSYEKL. The V end was cut by 4 bases, the J end by 1 base, with 13 bases between. The CDR3 contains 15 residues.

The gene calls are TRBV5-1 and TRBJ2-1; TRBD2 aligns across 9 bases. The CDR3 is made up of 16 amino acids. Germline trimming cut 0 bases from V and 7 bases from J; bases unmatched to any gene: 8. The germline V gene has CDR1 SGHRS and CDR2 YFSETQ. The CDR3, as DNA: TGCGCCAGCAGCTTGGAAATGCTAGCGGGAAATAATGAGCAGTTCTTC. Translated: CASSLEMLAGNNEQFF.

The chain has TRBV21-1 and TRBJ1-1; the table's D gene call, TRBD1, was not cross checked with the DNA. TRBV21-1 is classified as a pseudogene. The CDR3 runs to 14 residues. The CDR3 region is CASRKTGLVTEAFF. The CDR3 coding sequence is TGTGCCAGCAGAAAGACAGGTTTGGTCACTGAAGCTTTCTTT.

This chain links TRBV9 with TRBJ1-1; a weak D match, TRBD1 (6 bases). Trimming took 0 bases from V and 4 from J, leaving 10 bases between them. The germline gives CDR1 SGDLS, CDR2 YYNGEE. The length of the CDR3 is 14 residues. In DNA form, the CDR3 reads TGTGCCAGCAGCGTAGTTGAGGGGGGCACTGAAGCTTTCTTT. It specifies CASSVVEGGTEAFF.